The entry below describes one T cell receptor (beta chain). This specimen belongs to a study of CD8 T cells in Susac syndrome. This CDR3 contains 17 residues. V gave up 3 bases and J gave up 0 bases, with 15 bases separating them. Per the germline V gene, CDR1 is LGHDT and CDR2 is YNNKEL (reference sequence). In blood CD8+ and CD4+ T cells, TCR beta underwent sequencing. Controls were drawn from healthy donors and were matched for age and sex. RNA amounts of roughly 0.45 to 1 ug underwent reverse transcription with random hexamers. With immunoSEQ multiplex PCR, TCR beta CDR3 was amplified across 54 Vbeta and 13 Jbeta. One entry per CDR3 protein results from TCRdb running MiXCR on the immunoSEQ multiplex PCR reads. The table includes fewer than 250,000 distinct CDR3 sequences, around 93% detected once.

Sequenced material: CD4+ T cells from PBMCs. The chain carries TRBV3-1 and TRBJ2-1, with D perhaps given as TRBD1 or TRBD2 (5 bases each). The sequence was obtained from a human donor in good health. The CDR3 DNA is TGTGCCAGCAGCCAGGGTCCCCGGGACGGCTCCTACAATGAGCAGTTCTTC. As protein: CASSQGPRDGSYNEQFF.